This passage covers 22 T cell receptor beta chains from one sample sequenced in a study of blood T cell repertoires in COVID-19 (dated by TCRdb to 2020 to 2021). The library was produced with the immunoSEQ multiplex PCR assay. Drawn from immuneACCESS, this table holds only the in-frame rearrangements with V and J called that TCRdb kept. Clones are partly lost; checked studies trace under half to an unresolved V gene and leave the rest unexplained. For this sample the table gives about 140,000 clones, of which about 87% were detected only once. Approximately 10% of the sample is held by the ten biggest clonotypes. Sample: PBMCs or T cells enriched from blood (not recorded which). The source is a man aged 60-69 years who had recovered from COVID-19.

This chain uses TRBV18 with TRBJ2-7; the D is unclear. This CDR3 is 14 amino acids long. Trimming took 6 bases from V and 4 from J, leaving 16 bases between them. Germline V lookup: CDR1 KGHSH, CDR2 LQKENI. The DNA of the CDR3 is TGTGCCAGCTCTCCCCCTAGAACGACTTACGAGCAGTACTTC. This translates into CASSPPRTTYEQYF.

V is TRBV11-3 and J is TRBJ2-5; D is possibly TRBD2 (6 bases). V was clipped by 1 base and J by 5 bases, with 14 bases between them. The CDR3 is made up of 15 amino acids. Germline CDR1 SGHNT, CDR2 YENEEA. The CDR3 DNA follows: TGTGCCAGCAGCTTAGGAGTGGAGGGGAGGGAGACCCAGTACTTC. Its protein is CASSLGVEGRETQYF.

The chain is built from TRBV18 and TRBJ1-1; D is ambiguous. CDR3 length: 12 amino acids. V shed 3 bases and J shed 9 bases, with 11 bases lying between them. The germline CDR1 and CDR2 sequences are KGHSH and LQKENI. Here the CDR3 DNA reads TGTGCCAGCTCACCGGAGACGGGTAAAGCTTTCTTT. Encoded protein: CASSPETGKAFF. Variable domain in full (rest from reference TRBV18 and TRBJ1-1): NAGVMQNPRHLVRRRGQEARLRCSPMKGHSHVYWYRQLPEEGLKFMVYLQKENIIDESGMPKERFSAEFPKEGPSILRIQQVVRGDSAAYFCASSPETGKAFFGQGTRLTVV.

This clone was recorded once. CDR3 region: CAIRLTGSGEAFF. In DNA form, the CDR3 reads TGTGCCATCAGATTGACAGGGAGCGGTGAAGCTTTCTTT. The chain links TRBV10-3 to TRBJ1-1; 7 bases line up with TRBD1. V was clipped by 6 bases and J by 7 bases; unmatched bases: 8. The CDR3 length is 13 residues. Germline V gene sequence: CDR1 ENHRY, CDR2 SYGVKD.

The sample holds one count of this clone. The chain couples TRBV18 to TRBJ1-1; no reliable D call. Per the germline V gene, CDR1 is KGHSH and CDR2 is LQKENI. The CDR3 covers 16 residues. The V and J ends lost 3 bases and 6 bases respectively, with 20 bases between them. This chain's CDR3 is CASSPPSRGAGPEAFF. The CDR3 DNA sequence: TGTGCCAGCTCACCGCCTTCACGGGGAGCGGGCCCTGAAGCTTTCTTT. Full variable domain (missing parts from reference TRBV18 and TRBJ1-1): NAGVMQNPRHLVRRRGQEARLRCSPMKGHSHVYWYRQLPEEGLKFMVYLQKENIIDESGMPKERFSAEFPKEGPSILRIQQVVRGDSAAYFCASSPPSRGAGPEAFFGQGTRLTVV.

CDR3 sequence: CAWRGTHEQFF. The CDR3 DNA follows: TGTGCTTGGCGGGGCACGCACGAGCAGTTCTTC. J is TRBJ2-1 and V is TRBV7-9; tentatively, D is TRBD2 (6 bases). Germline CDR1 and CDR2: SEHNR and FQNEAQ (reference sequence). This CDR3 region has 11 residues.

The chain is built from TRBV18 and TRBJ2-6; D ambiguous. Germline V gives CDR1 KGHSH, CDR2 LQKENI. The CDR3 consists of 16 residues. Trimming stripped 2 bases from V and 0 bases from J, with 8 bases between. The CDR3 spells CASSPGPTSGANVLTF. For the CDR3, the DNA is TGTGCCAGCTCACCAGGGCCGACCTCTGGGGCCAACGTCCTGACTTTC.

The chain has TRBV5-4 and TRBJ2-2; 7 nucleotides agree with TRBD2. The CDR3 is 15 residues long. V lost 6 bases to trimming and J lost 6 bases; unmatched junction nucleotides: 11. Germline CDR1 reads SGHNT; CDR2 reads YYREEE (reference sequence). CDR3 in DNA: TGTGCCAGCAACGCGGGAGTCCCGAGGTCCGGGGAGCTGTTTTTT. As protein: CASNAGVPRSGELFF. The full variable domain, in which reference TRBV5-4 and TRBJ2-2 provide the parts outside the CDR3, is ETGVTQSPTHLIKTRGQQVTLRCSSQSGHNTVSWYQQALGQGPQFIFQYYREEENGRGNFPPRFSGLQFPNYSSELNVNALELDDSALYLCASNAGVPRSGELFFGEGSRLTVL.

The V call is TRBV7-9, the J call TRBJ1-2; D is perhaps TRBD1 (5 bases). The CDR3 length is 13 residues. The V gene lost 3 bases and the J gene lost 3 bases, with 8 bases spanning the gap. Germline CDR1 and CDR2: SEHNR and FQNEAQ (reference sequence). The CDR3 DNA follows: TGTGCCAGCAGCTTGGGGCAAGACTATGGCTACACCTTC. Protein: CASSLGQDYGYTF.

J is TRBJ2-2 and V is TRBV27; 12 nucleotides match TRBD2. CDR1 is MNHEY and CDR2 is SMNVEV in the germline V gene (reference sequence). The CDR3 totals 15 residues. The V gene end was trimmed by 8 bases and the J gene end by 6 bases; junction bases not matched to a gene: 7. As DNA, the CDR3 is TGTGCCAGCGGCCAGACTAGCGGGAGTGCCGGGGAGCTGTTTTTT. This gives the protein CASGQTSGSAGELFF.

The rearrangement links TRBV5-1 to TRBJ2-2; 8 positions match TRBD1. CDR1 and CDR2 (germline): SGHRS, YFSETQ. This CDR3 comprises 18 residues. V shed 1 base and J 0 bases; nucleotides not matched to a gene: 8. The CDR3 bases are TGCGCCAGCAGCTTGAGTCCTCCAGGGGGCGCGAACACCGGGGAGCTGTTTTTT. It encodes CASSLSPPGGANTGELFF.

This rearrangement joins TRBV3-1 (or the pseudogene TRBV3-2) to TRBJ1-6; a possible D gene is TRBD1 (5 bases). Germline-derived CDR1 and CDR2 are LGHDT and YNNKEL (reference sequence). The CDR3 is 14 amino acids. V dropped 4 bases and J dropped 8 bases, with 12 bases sitting between them. The CDR3 spells CASSPSQGDSPLHF. The CDR3 DNA reads TGTGCCAGCAGCCCAAGCCAAGGGGATTCACCCCTCCACTTT.

The gene calls are TRBV28 and TRBJ1-1; tentatively, D is TRBD1 (5 bases). The CDR3 has 13 residues. Germline V gene lookup returns CDR1 MDHEN and CDR2 SYDVKM. V lost 2 bases, J lost 5 bases, and 9 bases lay in between. The DNA of the CDR3 is TGTGCCAGCAGTTTAAGGGGTCGGACTGAAGCTTTCTTT. Translation: CASSLRGRTEAFF.

The table lists this clone with a few counts. This chain's CDR3 is CASTKKDRTARPYGYTF. CDR3 DNA sequence: TGTGCCAGCACTAAAAAGGATCGGACAGCCCGCCCCTATGGCTACACCTTC. The chain is built from TRBV27 and TRBJ1-2, with D possibly being TRBD1 (6 bases). Between the trimmed V and J ends, which lost 7 bases and 4 bases, there was a span of 25 bases. This CDR3 is 17 amino acids long. The germline gives CDR1 MNHEY, CDR2 SMNVEV (reference sequence).

This clone was observed a handful of times. The chain combines TRBV10-3 with TRBJ1-1, with 7 nucleotides matching TRBD1. The V and J ends lost 10 bases and 0 bases, in that order; junction bases with no gene match: 5. Germline CDR1 reads ENHRY; CDR2 reads SYGVKD. The CDR3 runs 13 residues. CDR3 nucleotide sequence: TGTGCCACTCGGGACAGACTGAACACTGAAGCTTTCTTT. Amino acid sequence: CATRDRLNTEAFF.

The chain recombines TRBV11-1 with TRBJ1-1; D is ambiguous. Germline-derived CDR1 and CDR2 are SGHAT and FQDESV (reference sequence). Trimming removed 1 base at V and 11 bases at J, with 14 bases between. The CDR3 contains 13 residues. The CDR3: CASSLEVGMLAFF. The CDR3 DNA is TGTGCCAGCAGCTTAGAAGTCGGGATGTTGGCTTTCTTT.

This chain uses TRBV28 with TRBJ1-2, with 7 bases matching TRBD1. V lost 5 bases to trimming and J lost 1 base; unmatched junction nucleotides: 7. The CDR3 totals 15 residues. Germline loops: CDR1 MDHEN, CDR2 SYDVKM. The CDR3 bases are TGTGCCAGCAGTGGACGGGACAGAAATAACTATGGCTACACCTTC. Encoded protein: CASSGRDRNNYGYTF.

The gene calls are TRBV5-5 and TRBJ2-1; possible D gene TRBD2, 6 bases. This CDR3 has 15 amino acids. V lost 4 bases and J 0 bases, leaving 11 bases between the germline ends. Germline loops: CDR1 SGHKS, CDR2 YYEKEE (reference sequence). The CDR3 sequence is CASSGVAASYNEQFF. CDR3 in DNA: TGTGCCAGCAGCGGTGTAGCGGCCTCCTACAATGAGCAGTTCTTC.

This chain uses TRBV7-9 with TRBJ2-7; 7 nucleotides match TRBD2. Germline V CDR1 and CDR2: SEHNR, FQNEAQ (reference sequence). The CDR3 covers 12 residues. J lost 5 bases, V lost 5 bases, and 3 bases had no gene match. This CDR3 reads CASSPRGDEQYF. The CDR3 DNA is TGTGCCAGCAGCCCACGGGGGGACGAGCAGTACTTC.

This clone occurred once. V usage is TRBV2 and J usage is TRBJ1-1; D unresolved. Germline lookup yields CDR1 SNHLY and CDR2 FYNNEI. This CDR3 spans 13 amino acids. V dropped 5 bases and J dropped 2 bases, with 9 bases sitting between them. CDR3 region: CASSLVLNTEAFF. DNA for the CDR3: TGTGCCAGCAGTCTCGTTCTCAACACTGAAGCTTTCTTT.

This CDR3 reads CAISESTGTHRTDTQYF. DNA for the CDR3: TGTGCCATCAGTGAGTCGACAGGGACACATCGCACAGATACGCAGTATTTT. The V call is TRBV10-3, the J call TRBJ2-3, with 7 bases lining up with TRBD1. The CDR3 has 17 amino acids. After removal of 0 bases from V and 1 base from J, the junction contained 7 bases not matched to a gene. Germline V lookup: CDR1 ENHRY, CDR2 SYGVKD.

This chain uses TRBV10-3 with TRBJ2-7, with 8 bases matching TRBD1. This CDR3 comprises 15 residues. V lost 0 bases to trimming and J lost 2 bases; unmatched junction nucleotides: 3. Germline values: CDR1 ENHRY, CDR2 SYGVKD. The chain's CDR3 is CAISESQQGAYEQYF. CDR3 DNA sequence: TGTGCCATCAGTGAGTCCCAACAGGGGGCCTACGAGCAGTACTTC.